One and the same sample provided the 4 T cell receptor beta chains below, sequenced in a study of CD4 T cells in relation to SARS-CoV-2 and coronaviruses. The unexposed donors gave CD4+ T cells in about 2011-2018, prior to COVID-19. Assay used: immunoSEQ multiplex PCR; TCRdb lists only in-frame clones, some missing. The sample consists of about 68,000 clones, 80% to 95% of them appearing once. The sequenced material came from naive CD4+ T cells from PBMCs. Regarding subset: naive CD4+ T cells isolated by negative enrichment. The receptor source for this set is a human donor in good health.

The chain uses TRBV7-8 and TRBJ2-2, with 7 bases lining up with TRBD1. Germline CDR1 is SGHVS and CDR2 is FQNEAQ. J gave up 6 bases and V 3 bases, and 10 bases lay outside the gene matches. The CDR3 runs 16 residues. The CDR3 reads CASSFIRGLFSGELFF. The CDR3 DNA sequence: TGTGCCAGCAGCTTTATTAGGGGGCTGTTCTCCGGGGAGCTGTTTTTT.

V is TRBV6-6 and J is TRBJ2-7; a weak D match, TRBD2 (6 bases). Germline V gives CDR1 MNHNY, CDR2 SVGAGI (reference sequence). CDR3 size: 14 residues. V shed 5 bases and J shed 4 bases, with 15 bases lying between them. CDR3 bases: TGTGCCAGCAGTCCTCCTCGGGAGTTTTACGAGCAGTACTTC. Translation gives CASSPPREFYEQYF.

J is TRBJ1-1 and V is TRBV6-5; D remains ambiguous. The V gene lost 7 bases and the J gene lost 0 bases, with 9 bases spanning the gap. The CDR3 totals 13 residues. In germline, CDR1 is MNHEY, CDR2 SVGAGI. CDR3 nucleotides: TGTGCCAGCAAAAGGAGTATGAACACTGAAGCTTTCTTT. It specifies CASKRSMNTEAFF.

The DNA of the CDR3 is TGTGCCAGCGCCGGGGGCACCTCCTACGAGCAGTACTTC. Its protein is CASAGGTSYEQYF. The chain has TRBV6-5 and TRBJ2-7, with D perhaps given as TRBD1 or TRBD2 (6 bases each). CDR1 is MNHEY, CDR2 SVGAGI, per germline. The CDR3 extends over 13 amino acids. With 8 bases removed from V and 0 bases from J, the gap between germline ends came to 11 bases.